The clone carrying this T cell receptor beta chain has just a few counts. Its antigen is not identified. This record belongs to a study of early T cells in non-severe SARS-CoV-2 infection. Study context: Unsorted whole-blood RNA was sequenced in bulk, leaving chains unpaired. General study results and limits: In VDJdb matching, anti-spike CD8 responses were favored while private and CD4 specificities went missing.

Germline CDR1 is SGHRS and CDR2 is YFSETQ. CDR3 length: 15 residues. The V end was cut by 1 base, the J end by 2 bases, with 9 bases between. Attached unique molecular identifiers marked individual cDNA molecules. Via MiXCR, TCRdb re-called the 5' RACE reads, giving one row per CDR3 protein. The data hold more than 80,000 distinct CDR3 sequences, with 8% to 13% observed a single time. Material: whole blood. The clonotype was recovered from an adult who was a healthcare worker with PCR-confirmed SARS-CoV-2 infection or an uninfected control (not recorded which). The chain links TRBV5-1 to TRBJ2-2; D uncertain. The CDR3 here is CASSLPPANTGELFF. The CDR3 nucleotides are TGCGCCAGCAGCTTGCCCCCGGCAAACACCGGGGAGCTGTTTTTT.